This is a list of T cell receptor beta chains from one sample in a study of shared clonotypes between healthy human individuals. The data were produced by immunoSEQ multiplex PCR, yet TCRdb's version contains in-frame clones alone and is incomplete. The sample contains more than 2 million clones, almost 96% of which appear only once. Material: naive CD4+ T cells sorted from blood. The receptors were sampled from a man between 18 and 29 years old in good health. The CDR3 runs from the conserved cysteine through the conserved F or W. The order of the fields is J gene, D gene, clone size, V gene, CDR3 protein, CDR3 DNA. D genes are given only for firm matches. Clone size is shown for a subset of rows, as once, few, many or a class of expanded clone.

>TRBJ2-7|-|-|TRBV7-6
CASSLSRGVVQYF
TGTGCCAGCAGCTTAAGTAGAGGCGTAGTACAGTACTTC
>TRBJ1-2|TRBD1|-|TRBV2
CASSEAGRGYGYTF
TGTGCCAGCAGTGAAGCAGGCAGGGGGTATGGCTACACCTTC
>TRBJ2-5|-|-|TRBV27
CASNGGRETQYF
TGTGCCAGCAATGGGGGTCGGGAGACCCAGTACTTC
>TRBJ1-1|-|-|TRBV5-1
CASSLRVNTEAFF
TGCGCCAGCAGCTTGCGGGTGAACACTGAAGCTTTCTTT
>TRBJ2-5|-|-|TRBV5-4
CASSLEGARSETQYF
TGTGCCAGCAGCTTGGAAGGGGCGAGGTCTGAGACCCAGTACTTC
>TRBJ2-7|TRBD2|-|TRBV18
CASSRDYSYEQYF
TGTGCCAGCTCACGGGACTACTCCTACGAGCAGTACTTC
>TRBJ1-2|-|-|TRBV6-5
CASTEDPGAGYTF
TGTGCCAGCACCGAAGACCCCGGGGCCGGCTACACCTTC
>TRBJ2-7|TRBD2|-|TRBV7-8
CASSQSGGAPYEQYF
TGTGCCAGCAGCCAAAGCGGGGGGGCCCCCTACGAGCAGTACTTC
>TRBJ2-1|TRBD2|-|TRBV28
CASSAPGGPGNEQFF
TGTGCCAGCAGTGCACCGGGGGGGCCGGGCAATGAGCAGTTCTTC
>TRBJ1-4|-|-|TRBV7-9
CASSLSGYEKLFF
TGTGCCAGCAGCTTGTCGGGTTATGAAAAACTGTTTTTT
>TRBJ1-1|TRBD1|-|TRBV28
CASSWRYRGMNTEAFF
TGTGCCAGCAGTTGGCGGTACAGGGGCATGAACACTGAAGCTTTCTTT
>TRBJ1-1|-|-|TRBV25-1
CASTSPQNTEAFF
TGTGCCAGCACTTCCCCCCAGAACACTGAAGCTTTCTTT
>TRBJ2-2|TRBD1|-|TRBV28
CASKQGGTGELFF
TGTGCCAGCAAACAGGGGGGCACCGGGGAGCTGTTTTTT
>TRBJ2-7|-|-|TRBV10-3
CAISGHPAGSALGDEQYF
TGTGCCATCAGTGGCCACCCCGCTGGGAGCGCCCTTGGTGACGAGCAGTACTTC
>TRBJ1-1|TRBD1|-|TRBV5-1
CASSPSTGGYTEAFF
TGCGCCAGCAGCCCTTCGACAGGGGGCTACACTGAAGCTTTCTTT
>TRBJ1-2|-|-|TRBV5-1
CASSTDSNYGYTF
TGCGCCAGCAGCACGGACAGTAACTATGGCTACACCTTC
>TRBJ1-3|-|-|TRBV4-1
CASSQVFSGNTIYF
TGCGCCAGCAGCCAAGTTTTCTCTGGAAACACCATATATTTT
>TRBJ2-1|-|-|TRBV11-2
CASSFRGTYNEQFF
TGTGCCAGCAGCTTTCGGGGGACCTACAATGAGCAGTTCTTC
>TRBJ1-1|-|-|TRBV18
CASSPLTQGAFF
TGTGCCAGCTCACCCCTGACACAAGGGGCTTTCTTT
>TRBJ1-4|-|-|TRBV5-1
CASSLAAGGEKLFF
TGCGCCAGCAGCTTGGCCGCTGGAGGGGAAAAACTGTTTTTT
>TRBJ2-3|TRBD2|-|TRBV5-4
CASSLPSGGTDTQYF
TGTGCCAGCAGCCTACCTAGCGGAGGCACAGATACGCAGTATTTT
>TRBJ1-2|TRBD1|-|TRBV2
CASSARQGSPYGYTF
TGTGCCAGCAGCGCTAGACAGGGGTCCCCCTATGGCTACACCTTC
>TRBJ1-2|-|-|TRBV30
CAWSEGYGYTF
TGTGCCTGGAGCGAGGGCTATGGCTACACCTTC
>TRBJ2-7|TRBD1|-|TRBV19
CASSSDRGAYEQYF
TGTGCCAGTAGTTCAGACAGGGGGGCCTACGAGCAGTACTTC
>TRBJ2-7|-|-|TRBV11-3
CASSSSFGAVPSVLSAEQYF
TGTGCCAGCAGCTCCTCCTTCGGGGCAGTGCCATCAGTCCTCTCTGCTGAGCAGTACTTC
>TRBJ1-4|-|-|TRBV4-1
CASSQDPHRRAHEKLFF
TGCGCCAGCAGCCAAGATCCCCACAGGAGGGCACACGAAAAACTGTTTTTT
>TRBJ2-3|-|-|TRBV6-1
CASKVGGRSTDTQYF
TGTGCCAGCAAAGTAGGGGGGCGAAGCACAGATACGCAGTATTTT
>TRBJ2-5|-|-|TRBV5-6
CASSSRETQYF
TGTGCCAGCAGCAGTCGGGAGACCCAGTACTTC
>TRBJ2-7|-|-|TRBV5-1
CASSTQDAGEQYF
TGCGCCAGCAGCACACAGGATGCAGGCGAGCAGTACTTC
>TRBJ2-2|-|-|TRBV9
CASRDGSSTGELFF
TGTGCCAGCAGGGACGGGAGCTCCACCGGGGAGCTGTTTTTT
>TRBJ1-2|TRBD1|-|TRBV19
CASSGAGQAYYGYTF
TGTGCCAGTAGTGGAGCGGGACAGGCCTACTATGGCTACACCTTC
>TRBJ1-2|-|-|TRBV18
CASSPSEGIEGYTF
TGTGCCAGCTCACCGTCGGAAGGGATTGAGGGCTACACCTTC
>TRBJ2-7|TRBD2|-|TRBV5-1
CASSLVLAGGNEQYF
TGCGCCAGCAGCTTGGTTCTAGCGGGGGGGAACGAGCAGTACTTC
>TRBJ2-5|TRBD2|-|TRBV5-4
CASSTGLAGGLETQYF
TGTGCCAGCAGCACGGGACTAGCGGGAGGGTTAGAGACCCAGTACTTC
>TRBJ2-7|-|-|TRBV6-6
CASSQRDLMSSYEQYF
TGTGCCAGCAGTCAACGAGACCTTATGAGCTCCTACGAGCAGTACTTC
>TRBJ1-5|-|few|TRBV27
CASSDLGNQPQHF
TGTGCCAGCAGCGACCTAGGGAACCAGCCCCAGCATTTT
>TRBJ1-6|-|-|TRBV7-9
CASSLGGVKNSPLHF
TGTGCCAGCAGCTTAGGAGGGGTGAAGAATTCACCCCTCCACTTT
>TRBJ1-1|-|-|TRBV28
CASRRQPNTEAFF
TGTGCCAGCAGAAGACAGCCAAACACTGAAGCTTTCTTT
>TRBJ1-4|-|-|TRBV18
CASSNAGNLPNEKLFF
TGTGCCAGCTCAAACGCGGGGAATTTGCCTAATGAAAAACTGTTTTTT
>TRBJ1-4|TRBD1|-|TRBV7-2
CASSLVPGGLATNEKLFF
TGTGCCAGCAGCTTAGTCCCAGGGGGCCTTGCAACTAATGAAAAACTGTTTTTT